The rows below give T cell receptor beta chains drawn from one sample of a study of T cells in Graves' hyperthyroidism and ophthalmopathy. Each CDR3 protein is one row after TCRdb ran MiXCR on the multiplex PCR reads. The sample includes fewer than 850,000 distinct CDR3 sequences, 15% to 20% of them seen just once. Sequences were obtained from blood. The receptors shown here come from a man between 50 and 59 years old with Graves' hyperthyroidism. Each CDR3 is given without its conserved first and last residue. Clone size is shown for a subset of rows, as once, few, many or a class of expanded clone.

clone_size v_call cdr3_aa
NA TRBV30 AWNLRTGMNTEAF
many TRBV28 ASSLGQGAFGNTIY
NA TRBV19 ASSTRTGINYGYT
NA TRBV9 ASSVGPSSYNEQF
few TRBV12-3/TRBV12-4 ASSPTGGRGTQY
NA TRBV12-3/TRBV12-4 ASSLGDANEKLF
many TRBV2 ASSETPPDRVRYNEQF
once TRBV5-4 ASTPEGGYEQY
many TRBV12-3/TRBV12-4 ASSLSARGAEKLF
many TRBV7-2 ASTPGTGYGYT
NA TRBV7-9 ASSLVARPAEQY
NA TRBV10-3 AISSTAGPNEQF
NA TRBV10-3 AISEGRGNQPQH
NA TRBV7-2 ASSSEYWQF
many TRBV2 ATEDRGGYYGYT
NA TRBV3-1 ASSPGTGFSYNEQF
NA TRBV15 ATSRVVGRGNEKLF
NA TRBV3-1 ASSQVGPRQETQY
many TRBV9 ASSETGGGGEKLF
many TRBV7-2 ASSLTSGRSYEQY
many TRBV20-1 SARVAPGTEVYSNQPQH
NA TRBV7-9 ASSLRSGNEKLF
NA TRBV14 ASSQAHSATYGYT
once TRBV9 ASSEGGQVNSNQPQH
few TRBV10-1 ASSESRNNEQF
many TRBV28 ASSFFGRSLYEQY
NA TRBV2 ASSLGVGLAGGSGELF
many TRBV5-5 ASSLAGGTNYGYT
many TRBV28 ASSTIGTGKDEQY
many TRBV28 ASSSPGQSHEAF
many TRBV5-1 ASRTAGATGELF
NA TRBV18 ASSSNRGPYGQY
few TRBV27 ASSPRLAGDSEQY
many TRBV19 ASSIRAGAYNEQF
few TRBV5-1 ASSATGTSYNEQF
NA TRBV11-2 ASSFPGQANEQF
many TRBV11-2 ASSAEWGANTEAF
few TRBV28 ASSPRDFLYEQY
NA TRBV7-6 ASSLATTDFTEAF
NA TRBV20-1 SARDIAGVAGELF
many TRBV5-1 ASGTQGGDEQY